The clone carrying this T cell receptor (beta chain) was observed many times. Disease lasting under 3 months, a NOSPECS grade of at least 4, and a Clinical Activity Score of at least 3 were features of the ophthalmopathy patients. This entry belongs to a study of T cells in Graves' hyperthyroidism and ophthalmopathy. The CDR3 consists of 13 residues. The V end was cut by 6 bases, the J end by 1 base, with 9 bases between. The CDR3 regions of TCR beta were amplified from RNA transcripts. The TCR CDR3 was amplified in a first-round RT-PCR using the HTBI primer set. TCRdb re-analysed the multiplex PCR reads in MiXCR, keeping a single row per CDR3 protein. The top ten hold around 12% of the sample, which has 600,000 or so distinct CDR3 sequences, more than 14% seen once.

Sequencing was performed on blood. V is TRBV12-3 or TRBV12-4 and J is TRBJ2-5, with a tentative D call TRBD2 (6 bases). The TCR sequence derives from a woman between 50 and 59 years old with Graves' ophthalmopathy. Here the CDR3 DNA reads TGTGCCAGCAGGAAGCGGGCCCAAGAGACCCAGTACTTC. Its protein product is CASRKRAQETQYF.